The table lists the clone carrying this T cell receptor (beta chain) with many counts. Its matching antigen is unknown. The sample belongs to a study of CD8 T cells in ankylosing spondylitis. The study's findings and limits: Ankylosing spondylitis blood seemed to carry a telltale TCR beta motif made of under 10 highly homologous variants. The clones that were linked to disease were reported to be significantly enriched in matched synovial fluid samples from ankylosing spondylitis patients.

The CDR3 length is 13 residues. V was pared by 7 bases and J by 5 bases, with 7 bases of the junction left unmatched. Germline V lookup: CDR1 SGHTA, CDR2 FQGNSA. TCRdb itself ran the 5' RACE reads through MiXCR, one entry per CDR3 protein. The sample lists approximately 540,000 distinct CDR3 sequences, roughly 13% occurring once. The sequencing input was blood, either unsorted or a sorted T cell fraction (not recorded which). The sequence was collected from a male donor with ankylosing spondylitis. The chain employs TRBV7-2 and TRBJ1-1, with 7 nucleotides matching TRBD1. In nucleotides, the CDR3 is TGTGCCAGCAAATATGCAGGGGGAACTGAAGCTTTCTTT. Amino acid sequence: CASKYAGGTEAFF. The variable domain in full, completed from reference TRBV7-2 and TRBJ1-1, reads GAGVSQSPSNKVTEKGKDVELRCDPISGHTALYWYRQSLGQGLEFLIYFQGNSAPDKSGLPSDRFSAERTGGSVSTLTIQRTQQEDSAVYLCASKYAGGTEAFFGQGTRLTVV.